Listed here are 13 T cell receptor beta chains from one sample, sequenced in a study of tumor-infiltrating lymphocytes in primary liver carcinoma. The source material, 20-30 mg of unsorted bulk tissue, was used to co-extract RNA and DNA. With 500 ng total RNA as template and a constant-region primer, TCR beta cDNA was made. Three nested multiplex PCR rounds of slightly modified ARM-PCR generated TCR beta libraries. With TRBV1-TRBV30 forward primers and a C-beta reverse primer, the first two PCR rounds were run for approximately 10 cycles each. Using its own MiXCR run on the multiplex PCR reads, TCRdb lists one record per CDR3 protein. The sample lists fewer than 50,000 distinct CDR3 sequences, roughly 74% occurring once. Sequencing input: tumor-adjacent normal liver tissue. Receptors were obtained from a woman in her thirties with primary liver carcinoma and hepatitis B virus infection.

A remark on this clonotype: The junction and the germline gene differ at one end; a read error may be behind it. Written as DNA, the CDR3 is TGTGCCAGCAGTTTAAACAGGGTGAGCTCTAGGGTCAACATCCTGACTTTC. As protein: CASSLNRVSSRVNILTF. V is TRBV28 and J is TRBJ2-6; D might be TRBD1 (6 bases). Germline CDR1 MDHEN, CDR2 SYDVKM. The CDR3 spans 17 residues.

The chain recombines TRBV9 with TRBJ2-5; D is unclear. The germline CDR1 and CDR2 sequences are SGDLS and YYNGEE. The CDR3 is made up of 15 amino acids. Trimming took off 4 bases at V and 0 bases at J, with 13 bases between the two ends. DNA of the CDR3: TGTGCCAGCAGCATAGGCGCATCGCACCAAGAGACCCAGTACTTC. It translates to CASSIGASHQETQYF.

Note on this clonotype: The junction does not match germline at one end; this may be a read error. The V gene is TRBV12-3 or TRBV12-4, the J gene TRBJ1-2; 9 nucleotides align to TRBD1. The CDR3 is 17 residues long. The CDR3 DNA reads TGTGCCAGCAGCCTCCCTGGACAGGGGTCCCTATTTTATGACTACGCCTTC. The encoded protein is CASSLPGQGSLFYDYAF.

This clonotype is labeled medium-sized. The chain couples TRBV6-5 to TRBJ2-2; 9 nucleotides line up with TRBD2. The CDR3 has 16 amino acids. V lost 6 bases to trimming and J lost 4 bases; unmatched junction nucleotides: 9. Germline CDR1 and CDR2: MNHEY and SVGAGI. The CDR3 protein is CASRWTSARGTGELFF. In DNA, the CDR3 is TGTGCCAGCAGGTGGACTAGCGCCCGAGGCACCGGGGAGCTGTTTTTT.

Concerning this clonotype itself: One junction end does not reproduce the germline sequence, and a read error may be involved. The chain couples TRBV11-2 to TRBJ2-3, with D hard to call. CDR1 is SGHAT, CDR2 FQNNGV, per germline. There are 14 residues in the CDR3. CDR3 residues: CSSNLPVSTDTQYF. DNA for the CDR3: TGTTCCAGCAACTTACCAGTAAGCACAGATACGCAGTATTTT.

On this clonotype itself: Germline and junction disagree at one end, which may indicate a read error. The V and J genes are TRBV11-2 and TRBJ2-1, with 8 bases that match TRBD2. The CDR3 has 16 amino acids. Germline CDR1 reads SGHAT; CDR2 reads FQNNGV. CDR3 nucleotide sequence: TGTGCCAACAGCCTAGGACGAGCGGGGGATCATTATGAGCAGTTCTTC. Translation: CANSLGRAGDHYEQFF.

There are a few counts of this clonotype. This may stem from a read error, because a much larger clone lies one nucleotide away. The genes are TRBV28 and TRBJ2-1, with D possibly matching TRBD2 (5 bases). Germline-derived CDR1 and CDR2 are MDHEN and SYDVKM. This CDR3 has 16 residues. The CDR3 nucleotides are TGTACCAGCAGTCTCCCTAGCTTTAGCTCCTACAATGAGCAGTTCTTC. Protein: CTSSLPSFSSYNEQFF.

As to this clonotype: An end of the junction does not agree with germline; a read error may underlie this. The V call is TRBV11-2, the J call TRBJ2-3, with D perhaps matching TRBD2 (5 bases). The CDR3 loop spans 17 amino acids. Per the germline V gene, CDR1 is SGHAT and CDR2 is FQNNGV. In DNA, the CDR3 is TGTGCCAGCAGCCATCGAGGGAGCAGGAGCCTCACAGTTACGCGGTATTTT. Translation gives CASSHRGSRSLTVTRYF.

Points on this clonotype: The junction shows a germline mismatch at one end, possibly a read error. CDR3 nucleotide sequence: TGTGCCAGGAGAGCCCCAGGGGGTGGGGCCGGTGAGCTGTTTTTT. This codes for CARRAPGGGAGELFF. J is TRBJ2-2 and V is TRBV6-1; 7 bases line up with TRBD1. The CDR3 is 15 amino acids. Germline V lookup: CDR1 MNHNS, CDR2 SASEGT.

Remarks on this clonotype: At one of its ends the junction is not consistent with the germline gene, which may arise from a read error. The rearrangement links TRBV6-2 or TRBV6-3 to TRBJ1-2; D gene ambiguous. The CDR3 covers 14 residues. Germline lookup yields CDR1 MNHEY and CDR2 SVGEGT. CDR3 sequence: CVSKMDGPAGGYTF. CDR3 DNA sequence: TGTGTCAGCAAAATGGACGGACCGGCGGGAGGCTACACATTC.

Notes on this clonotype: At one boundary the junction diverges from the germline segment, which might be a read error. The V gene is TRBV4-3, the J gene TRBJ2-2, with 9 bases identical to TRBD2. The CDR3 spans 16 residues. Germline-derived CDR1 and CDR2 are LGHNA and YSLEER. CDR3 sequence reads: CASSQGKAGGPRELLF. The CDR3 bases are TGCGCCAGCAGCCAAGGGAAAGCGGGAGGTCCCAGGGAGCTGCTTTTT.

This clonotype was recorded at least ten times. V and J are TRBV6-5 and TRBJ1-2; possible D gene TRBD1, 5 bases. Germline CDR1 reads MNHEY; CDR2 reads SVGAGI. V dropped 10 bases and J dropped 1 base, with 13 bases sitting between them. The CDR3 contains 13 residues. The CDR3 here is CATLSRVNYGYTF. The CDR3 DNA reads as TGTGCCACCTTGTCCAGGGTTAACTATGGCTACACCTTC.

With regard to this clonotype: A much larger clone differs from this one at a single base, so this may be a read error. The CDR3 ends on some other residue instead of the conserved phenylalanine or tryptophan, so this is likely a read error. The chain carries TRBV6-5 and TRBJ2-1; the D gene is possibly TRBD2 (6 bases). The V end was cut by 4 bases, the J end by 6 bases, with 16 bases between. The CDR3 loop spans 15 amino acids. In germline, CDR1 is MNHEY, CDR2 SVGAGI. CDR3 protein: CASSLGGQRPNEQFL. The CDR3 bases are TGTGCCAGCAGTTTAGGAGGGCAAAGACCCAATGAGCAGTTCCTC.